This TCR beta chain was retrieved from a study of blood T cell repertoires in COVID-19. Study-wide background: There were acute and convalescent COVID-19 samples, and they came from the United States, Italy and Spain. T cells, B-cell-depleted T cells, or PBMCs supplied cDNA or gDNA.

Profiling relied on immunoSEQ multiplex PCR, and the TCRdb table lists in-frame clones only, not all of them. The profile shows about 200,000 clones, about 90% of them singletons. Sequences were obtained from peripheral blood. The origin of this receptor is a woman aged 70-85 years with acute or convalescent COVID-19.

CDR3 amino acids: CASSLAGTGSYEQYF. CDR3 DNA sequence: TGTGCCAGCAGCTTAGCCGGGACAGGATCCTACGAGCAGTACTTC. This chain uses TRBV11-3 with TRBJ2-7, with 8 bases aligning to TRBD1. V was pared by 1 base and J by 1 base, with 3 bases of the junction left unmatched. Germline V CDR1 and CDR2: SGHNT, YENEEA. The CDR3 loop spans 15 amino acids.